A selection of T cell receptor beta chains follows, all from one sample in a study of blood T cell repertoires in COVID-19. This table comes from immunoSEQ multiplex PCR, and its TCRdb copy is limited to in-frame clones, with some not included. The table lists about 320,000 clones, more than 75% of them singletons, with approximately 2.5% in the top ten. Sequenced sample: PBMCs or T cells enriched from blood (not recorded which). Receptors originate from a man aged 55-75 years who had recovered from COVID-19. Each CDR3 is given with its conserved first and last residue. The D gene is left open where the match is weak. Part of the rows lack a size; the others show once, few, many or a class for expanded clones.

len: 14
v_gene: TRBV7-8
d_gene: NA
j_gene: TRBJ1-5
abundance: NA
CDR3nt: TGTGCCAGCGGGGGCTTACTTAGCAATCAGCCCCAGCATTTT
CDR3aa: CASGGLLSNQPQHF

len: 14
v_gene: TRBV24-1
d_gene: TRBD1
j_gene: TRBJ2-2
abundance: once
CDR3nt: TGTGCCACCAGTGAGACAGGGCCCACCGGGGAGCTGTTTTTT
CDR3aa: CATSETGPTGELFF

len: 12
v_gene: TRBV6-5
d_gene: NA
j_gene: TRBJ1-1
abundance: NA
CDR3nt: TGTGCCAGCAAGCGTCAGAACACTGAAGCTTTCTTT
CDR3aa: CASKRQNTEAFF

len: 16
v_gene: TRBV5-1
d_gene: NA
j_gene: TRBJ1-2
abundance: NA
CDR3nt: TGCGCCAGCAGCTTGTCCCCGACAGCCGCTAACTATGGCTACACCTTC
CDR3aa: CASSLSPTAANYGYTF

len: 13
v_gene: TRBV24-1
d_gene: NA
j_gene: TRBJ1-5
abundance: NA
CDR3nt: TGTGCCACCAGTACAGGGCGGAATCAGCCCCAGCATTTT
CDR3aa: CATSTGRNQPQHF

len: 16
v_gene: TRBV18
d_gene: TRBD2
j_gene: TRBJ2-1
abundance: NA
CDR3nt: TGTGCCAGCTCACTTTCACCAGCGGGAGGTCAAAATGAGCAGTTCTTC
CDR3aa: CASSLSPAGGQNEQFF

len: 14
v_gene: TRBV7-2
d_gene: NA
j_gene: TRBJ1-3
abundance: NA
CDR3nt: TGTGCCAGCAGCTTAGTTTTCGGGGGAGACACCATATATTTT
CDR3aa: CASSLVFGGDTIYF

len: 14
v_gene: TRBV18
d_gene: TRBD1
j_gene: TRBJ2-5
abundance: NA
CDR3nt: TGTGCCAGCTCAAGGACAGGGGGCCGAGAGACCCAGTACTTC
CDR3aa: CASSRTGGRETQYF

len: 15
v_gene: TRBV19
d_gene: TRBD1
j_gene: TRBJ2-7
abundance: NA
CDR3nt: TGTGCCACCAAACTAACCGGGACAGGGGACTACGAGCAGTACTTC
CDR3aa: CATKLTGTGDYEQYF

len: 18
v_gene: TRBV4-1
d_gene: TRBD2
j_gene: TRBJ2-5
abundance: NA
CDR3nt: TGCGCCAGCAGCCAAAGCCCAGGGACTAGCGGGACTCAGGGGACCCAGTACTTC
CDR3aa: CASSQSPGTSGTQGTQYF

len: 14
v_gene: TRBV11-2
d_gene: TRBD2
j_gene: TRBJ2-1
abundance: NA
CDR3nt: TGTGCCAGCAGCCAGACTAGCGGGAGTGGGGACCAGTTCTTC
CDR3aa: CASSQTSGSGDQFF

len: 17
v_gene: TRBV24-1
d_gene: NA
j_gene: TRBJ1-2
abundance: NA
CDR3nt: TGTGCCACCAGTGATCCCGCCCAGGGGCAGGGAGGGTATGGCTACACCTTC
CDR3aa: CATSDPAQGQGGYGYTF

len: 15
v_gene: TRBV29-1
d_gene: TRBD2
j_gene: TRBJ2-5
abundance: NA
CDR3nt: TGCAGCGTTGTGGTCCTAGCGGGAGGGAGAGAGACCCAGTACTTC
CDR3aa: CSVVVLAGGRETQYF

len: 16
v_gene: TRBV9
d_gene: NA
j_gene: TRBJ1-3
abundance: NA
CDR3nt: TGTGCCAGCAGCGTGAGCCCCGGGAACCGTGGAAACACCATATATTTT
CDR3aa: CASSVSPGNRGNTIYF

len: 11
v_gene: TRBV25-1
d_gene: NA
j_gene: TRBJ2-1
abundance: NA
CDR3nt: TGTGCCAGCAGTCTCTACAATGAGCAGTTCTTC
CDR3aa: CASSLYNEQFF

len: 14
v_gene: TRBV5-5
d_gene: NA
j_gene: TRBJ1-1
abundance: NA
CDR3nt: TGTGCCAGCAGCTCGGCGGGGTGGAACACTGAAGCTTTCTTT
CDR3aa: CASSSAGWNTEAFF

len: 15
v_gene: TRBV6-5
d_gene: TRBD1
j_gene: TRBJ1-4
abundance: NA
CDR3nt: TGTGCCAGCAGCGGCCTTGGACAGGATAATGAAAAACTGTTTTTT
CDR3aa: CASSGLGQDNEKLFF

len: 16
v_gene: TRBV15
d_gene: NA
j_gene: TRBJ1-4
abundance: NA
CDR3nt: TGTGCCACCAGCAGAGGAAGTCAGGTGGGGGGTGAAAAACTGTTTTTT
CDR3aa: CATSRGSQVGGEKLFF

len: 14
v_gene: TRBV24-1
d_gene: TRBD2
j_gene: TRBJ2-1
abundance: NA
CDR3nt: TGTGCCACCAGTCCGGCGGGAGGGCCCAATGAGCAGTTCTTC
CDR3aa: CATSPAGGPNEQFF

len: 15
v_gene: TRBV6-4
d_gene: TRBD1
j_gene: TRBJ2-7
abundance: NA
CDR3nt: TGTGCCAGCAGAGGAAAACAGGACAGGTGGTACGAGCAGTACTTC
CDR3aa: CASRGKQDRWYEQYF

len: 15
v_gene: TRBV6-2/TRBV6-3
d_gene: TRBD1
j_gene: TRBJ2-7
abundance: NA
CDR3nt: TGTGCCAGCAGTTCTCAGAGCAGGGGGTTATACGAGCAGTACTTC
CDR3aa: CASSSQSRGLYEQYF

len: 13
v_gene: TRBV5-5
d_gene: NA
j_gene: TRBJ2-3
abundance: NA
CDR3nt: TGTGCCAGCAGCCCTACCTCCCCGGATACGCAGTATTTT
CDR3aa: CASSPTSPDTQYF

len: 15
v_gene: TRBV5-5
d_gene: NA
j_gene: TRBJ1-6
abundance: few
CDR3nt: TGTGCCAGCAGCGCTCCAGGGACTTATAATTCACCCCTCCACTTT
CDR3aa: CASSAPGTYNSPLHF

len: 13
v_gene: TRBV21-1
d_gene: NA
j_gene: TRBJ1-1
abundance: NA
CDR3nt: TGTGCCAGCAGCGGCCAACAGGGGGCTGAAGCTTTCTTT
CDR3aa: CASSGQQGAEAFF

len: 16
v_gene: TRBV7-9
d_gene: TRBD2
j_gene: TRBJ2-1
abundance: NA
CDR3nt: TGTGCCAGCAGCGAACTTAGCGGGGGGCAGGGGCCTGAGCAGTTCTTC
CDR3aa: CASSELSGGQGPEQFF

len: 20
v_gene: TRBV7-8
d_gene: TRBD2
j_gene: TRBJ2-5
abundance: NA
CDR3nt: TGTGCCAGCAGCTTAGAAGTGGGGCTAGCGGGGTGGCTGTACCAAGAGACCCAGTACTTC
CDR3aa: CASSLEVGLAGWLYQETQYF

len: 18
v_gene: TRBV6-2/TRBV6-3
d_gene: TRBD1
j_gene: TRBJ1-5
abundance: NA
CDR3nt: TGTGCCAGCAGTTCCGGGACAGGGGGCACCGTTAGGAATCAGCCCCAGCATTTT
CDR3aa: CASSSGTGGTVRNQPQHF

len: 14
v_gene: TRBV6-5
d_gene: NA
j_gene: TRBJ2-7
abundance: NA
CDR3nt: TGTGCCAGCAGTTACAAGGACACCGCCTACGAGCAGTACTTC
CDR3aa: CASSYKDTAYEQYF

len: 13
v_gene: TRBV19
d_gene: NA
j_gene: TRBJ2-7
abundance: NA
CDR3nt: TGTGCCAGTAGTACAGGGGTCTCCTACGAGCAGTACTTC
CDR3aa: CASSTGVSYEQYF

len: 14
v_gene: TRBV7-8
d_gene: NA
j_gene: TRBJ2-5
abundance: NA
CDR3nt: TGTGCCAGCAGCCCACGACGAGGAGGGTGGACCCAGTACTTC
CDR3aa: CASSPRRGGWTQYF

len: 17
v_gene: TRBV9
d_gene: NA
j_gene: TRBJ1-1
abundance: NA
CDR3nt: TGTGCCAGCAGCGTAGGAATGGGGAGCGTAGGGAACACTGAAGCTTTCTTT
CDR3aa: CASSVGMGSVGNTEAFF

len: 14
v_gene: TRBV10-3
d_gene: NA
j_gene: TRBJ2-5
abundance: NA
CDR3nt: TGTGCCATCAGTGCTCAGGGCAGCCAAGAGACCCAGTACTTC
CDR3aa: CAISAQGSQETQYF

len: 10
v_gene: TRBV29-1
d_gene: TRBD1
j_gene: TRBJ2-7
abundance: NA
CDR3nt: TGCAGCGTCCGCCGGGACAGGGAATACTTC
CDR3aa: CSVRRDREYF

len: 13
v_gene: TRBV12-3/TRBV12-4
d_gene: TRBD1
j_gene: TRBJ1-5
abundance: NA
CDR3nt: TGTGCCAGCAGTCCGGGACAGTATCAGCCCCAGCATTTT
CDR3aa: CASSPGQYQPQHF

len: 16
v_gene: TRBV6-2/TRBV6-3
d_gene: TRBD1
j_gene: TRBJ2-1
abundance: NA
CDR3nt: TGTGCCAGCAGTTACGGGTTGGGACAGGGGGCCTATGAGCAGTTCTTC
CDR3aa: CASSYGLGQGAYEQFF

len: 14
v_gene: TRBV27
d_gene: TRBD1
j_gene: TRBJ1-2
abundance: NA
CDR3nt: TGTGCCAGCAGTTCCGCGGACAGGGCGGAAGGCTACACCTTC
CDR3aa: CASSSADRAEGYTF

len: 16
v_gene: TRBV5-3
d_gene: TRBD1
j_gene: TRBJ1-2
abundance: NA
CDR3nt: TGTGCCAGAAGCCACGAGGTCCGGGACAGCTCCTATGGCTACACCTTC
CDR3aa: CARSHEVRDSSYGYTF

len: 13
v_gene: TRBV27
d_gene: NA
j_gene: TRBJ1-2
abundance: NA
CDR3nt: TGTGCCAGCAGCCCAACAGAGAACTATGGCTACACCTTC
CDR3aa: CASSPTENYGYTF

len: 15
v_gene: TRBV7-2
d_gene: TRBD1
j_gene: TRBJ1-4
abundance: once
CDR3nt: TGTGCCAGCAGCATACAGACAGGGCCGGGTGAAAAACTGTTTTTT
CDR3aa: CASSIQTGPGEKLFF

len: 16
v_gene: TRBV4-2
d_gene: TRBD1
j_gene: TRBJ1-1
abundance: NA
CDR3nt: TGTGCCAGCAGCCAGAACAGGGGAAACCCCCTCACTGAAGCTTTCTTT
CDR3aa: CASSQNRGNPLTEAFF

len: 17
v_gene: TRBV3-1/TRBV3-2
d_gene: TRBD1
j_gene: TRBJ1-2
abundance: NA
CDR3nt: TGTGCCAGCAGCCGTGGTGGGACAGGGGGGATGAGCTATGGCTACACCTTC
CDR3aa: CASSRGGTGGMSYGYTF

len: 13
v_gene: TRBV6-5
d_gene: NA
j_gene: TRBJ2-7
abundance: once
CDR3nt: TGTGCCAGCAGTTACTCGAATAGCATCGAGCAGTACTTC
CDR3aa: CASSYSNSIEQYF

len: 14
v_gene: TRBV4-1
d_gene: NA
j_gene: TRBJ2-5
abundance: NA
CDR3nt: TGCGCCAGCAGCCGTCCTAGTTCTGGAGAGACCCAGTACTTC
CDR3aa: CASSRPSSGETQYF

len: 14
v_gene: TRBV27
d_gene: TRBD1
j_gene: TRBJ1-1
abundance: NA
CDR3nt: TGTGCCAGCAGTTACCAGGGGGTTTACACTGAAGCTTTCTTT
CDR3aa: CASSYQGVYTEAFF

len: 17
v_gene: TRBV11-2
d_gene: TRBD2
j_gene: TRBJ2-7
abundance: NA
CDR3nt: TGTGCCAGCAGCTTAGATCCTGGACTAGCGGGAGGGTACGAGCAGTACTTC
CDR3aa: CASSLDPGLAGGYEQYF

len: 17
v_gene: TRBV24-1
d_gene: TRBD2
j_gene: TRBJ2-3
abundance: once
CDR3nt: TGTGCCACCAGTGGTTTCCGACTAGCGGGAGGACCAGATACGCAGTATTTT
CDR3aa: CATSGFRLAGGPDTQYF

len: 19
v_gene: TRBV4-1
d_gene: TRBD1
j_gene: TRBJ1-5
abundance: NA
CDR3nt: TGCGCCAGCAGCCCCTATAGAGGACAGGGGGCTTATAGCAATCAGCCCCAGCATTTT
CDR3aa: CASSPYRGQGAYSNQPQHF

len: 12
v_gene: TRBV6-6
d_gene: NA
j_gene: TRBJ1-6
abundance: NA
CDR3nt: TGTGCCAGCACTATTTATAATTCACCCCTCCACTTT
CDR3aa: CASTIYNSPLHF

len: 14
v_gene: TRBV3-1/TRBV3-2
d_gene: NA
j_gene: TRBJ1-4
abundance: NA
CDR3nt: TGTGCCAGCAGCCGGGACGGCGGGCGGGGAAAACTGTTTTTT
CDR3aa: CASSRDGGRGKLFF

len: 14
v_gene: TRBV6-5
d_gene: NA
j_gene: TRBJ1-2
abundance: NA
CDR3nt: TGTGCCAGCACCCGGGAGAGACGTAACTATGGCTACACCTTC
CDR3aa: CASTRERRNYGYTF

len: 15
v_gene: TRBV4-1
d_gene: NA
j_gene: TRBJ1-4
abundance: once
CDR3nt: TGCGCCAGCAGCCAATCCCCCCAATCTAATGAAAAACTGTTTTTT
CDR3aa: CASSQSPQSNEKLFF

len: 14
v_gene: TRBV6-5
d_gene: NA
j_gene: TRBJ2-7
abundance: NA
CDR3nt: TGTGCCAGCACCGGGGGACGCCTCGTCTACGAGCAGTACTTC
CDR3aa: CASTGGRLVYEQYF

len: 12
v_gene: TRBV4-1
d_gene: TRBD1
j_gene: TRBJ2-7
abundance: few
CDR3nt: TGCGCCAGCAGCCTCACAGGGGACGAGCAGTACTTC
CDR3aa: CASSLTGDEQYF

len: 14
v_gene: TRBV13
d_gene: NA
j_gene: TRBJ2-5
abundance: NA
CDR3nt: TGTGCCAGCAGCTCAAGACTAACCAAAGAGACCCAGTACTTC
CDR3aa: CASSSRLTKETQYF

len: 17
v_gene: TRBV24-1
d_gene: TRBD2
j_gene: TRBJ2-1
abundance: NA
CDR3nt: TGTGCCACCAGTGATACTAGCGGGAGTAACGCCTACAATGAGCAGTTCTTC
CDR3aa: CATSDTSGSNAYNEQFF

len: 14
v_gene: TRBV19
d_gene: TRBD1
j_gene: TRBJ2-7
abundance: NA
CDR3nt: TGTGCCAGTAGTAGACAGGGAACGTCCTACGAGCAGTACTTC
CDR3aa: CASSRQGTSYEQYF

len: 14
v_gene: TRBV9
d_gene: NA
j_gene: TRBJ2-6
abundance: once
CDR3nt: TGTGCCAGCAGCGCCCCATCTGGGGCCAACGTCCTGACTTTC
CDR3aa: CASSAPSGANVLTF

len: 13
v_gene: TRBV30
d_gene: NA
j_gene: TRBJ1-3
abundance: NA
CDR3nt: TGTGCCTGGGAGGGTCGGGGAAGGAACACCATATATTTT
CDR3aa: CAWEGRGRNTIYF

len: 16
v_gene: TRBV6-1
d_gene: NA
j_gene: TRBJ2-5
abundance: NA
CDR3nt: TGTGCCAGCAGTGGACGGTTTGGTCAGGTCCAAGAGACCCAGTACTTC
CDR3aa: CASSGRFGQVQETQYF

len: 10
v_gene: TRBV3-1/TRBV3-2
d_gene: NA
j_gene: TRBJ2-5
abundance: NA
CDR3nt: TGTGCCAGCAGCCACCGGGGCCAGTACTTC
CDR3aa: CASSHRGQYF